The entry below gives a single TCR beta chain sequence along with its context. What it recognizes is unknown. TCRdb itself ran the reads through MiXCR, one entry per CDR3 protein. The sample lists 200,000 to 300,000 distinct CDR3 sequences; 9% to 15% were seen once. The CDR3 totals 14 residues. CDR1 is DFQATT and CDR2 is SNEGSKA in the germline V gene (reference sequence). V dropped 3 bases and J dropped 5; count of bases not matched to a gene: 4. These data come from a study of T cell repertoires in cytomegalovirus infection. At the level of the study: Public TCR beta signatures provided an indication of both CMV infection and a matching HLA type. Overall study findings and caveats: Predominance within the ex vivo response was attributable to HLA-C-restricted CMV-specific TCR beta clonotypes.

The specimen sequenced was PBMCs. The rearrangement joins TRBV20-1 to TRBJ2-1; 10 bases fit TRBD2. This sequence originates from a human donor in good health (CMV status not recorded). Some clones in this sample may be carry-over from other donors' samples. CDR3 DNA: TGCAGTGCTAGCAATAGCGGGGGGAACAATGAGCAGTTCTTC. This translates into CSASNSGGNNEQFF.